Listed below are T cell receptor beta chains from one sample, sequenced in a study of blood T cell repertoires in COVID-19. The data were produced by immunoSEQ multiplex PCR, yet TCRdb's version contains in-frame clones alone and is incomplete. The table shows about 170,000 clones, with roughly 84% occurring only once. The sequenced material came from peripheral blood. These receptors were collected from a man aged 55 to 70 who had recovered from COVID-19. Both conserved end residues are part of each CDR3. Each record gives: V gene, J gene, clone size, D gene, CDR3 protein, CDR3 DNA. A D gene is named only where the DNA matches it firmly. The listing skips clone size in some rows; elsewhere it reads once, few, many or a size class.

V: TRBV3-1/TRBV3-2; J: TRBJ2-5; size: NA; D: NA; CDR3: CASSPRVGKETQYF; DNA: TGTGCCAGCAGCCCCAGGGTGGGTAAGGAGACCCAGTACTTC
V: TRBV19; J: TRBJ2-1; size: NA; D: TRBD2; CDR3: CASSIERGAYNEQFF; DNA: TGTGCCAGTAGTATCGAGCGGGGGGCCTACAATGAGCAGTTCTTC
V: TRBV5-6; J: TRBJ1-1; size: NA; D: NA; CDR3: CASSFGQTEAFF; DNA: TGTGCCAGCAGCTTTGGACAGACTGAAGCTTTCTTT
V: TRBV4-3; J: TRBJ1-2; size: NA; D: NA; CDR3: CASSQVDQGTYGYTF; DNA: TGCGCCAGCAGCCAAGTCGACCAGGGGACCTATGGCTACACCTTC
V: TRBV16; J: TRBJ2-2; size: NA; D: TRBD1; CDR3: CASSDRGSNTGELFF; DNA: TGTGCCAGCAGCGACAGGGGAAGTAACACCGGGGAGCTGTTTTTT
V: TRBV4-1; J: TRBJ1-2; size: NA; D: TRBD1; CDR3: CASSQGTGVYGYTF; DNA: TGCGCCAGCAGCCAAGGGACAGGGGTCTATGGCTACACCTTC
V: TRBV7-9; J: TRBJ2-3; size: NA; D: TRBD1; CDR3: CASSPRDRGLTDTQYF; DNA: TGTGCCAGCAGCCCCCGGGACAGGGGGCTCACAGATACGCAGTATTTT
V: TRBV6-5; J: TRBJ1-2; size: NA; D: NA; CDR3: CASSPRTDYGYTF; DNA: TGTGCCAGCAGTCCTAGGACAGATTATGGCTACACCTTC
V: TRBV4-3; J: TRBJ2-7; size: NA; D: TRBD1; CDR3: CASSQDGTDSYEQYF; DNA: TGCGCCAGCAGCCAAGACGGGACAGACAGCTACGAGCAGTACTTC
V: TRBV7-6; J: TRBJ1-1; size: NA; D: TRBD1; CDR3: CASSWAGQGGTEAFF; DNA: TGTGCCAGCAGCTGGGCGGGACAGGGTGGCACTGAAGCTTTCTTT
V: TRBV2; J: TRBJ2-1; size: NA; D: TRBD2; CDR3: CASRIQRGGNEQFF; DNA: TGTGCCAGCAGAATCCAGCGGGGGGGGAATGAGCAGTTCTTC
V: TRBV3-1/TRBV3-2; J: TRBJ2-7; size: NA; D: NA; CDR3: CASSQDGGQAYEQYF; DNA: TGTGCCAGCAGCCAAGATGGTGGGCAGGCCTACGAGCAGTACTTC
V: TRBV6-6; J: TRBJ2-2; size: NA; D: NA; CDR3: CASSRGEDTGELFF; DNA: TGTGCCAGCAGCAGGGGTGAAGACACCGGGGAGCTGTTTTTT
V: TRBV3-1/TRBV3-2; J: TRBJ2-2; size: NA; D: NA; CDR3: CASSQNEQANTGELFF; DNA: TGTGCCAGCAGCCAAAACGAACAGGCGAACACCGGGGAGCTGTTTTTT
V: TRBV19; J: TRBJ1-3; size: NA; D: NA; CDR3: CASGMTVSSGNTIYF; DNA: TGTGCCAGTGGGATGACAGTTAGTTCTGGAAACACCATATATTTT
V: TRBV7-9; J: TRBJ1-1; size: once; D: NA; CDR3: CASTPGVEAFF; DNA: TGTGCCAGCACCCCCGGGGTAGAAGCTTTCTTT
V: TRBV11-2; J: TRBJ1-1; size: NA; D: TRBD1; CDR3: CASSFPGGGTEAFF; DNA: TGTGCCAGCAGCTTTCCAGGGGGAGGCACTGAAGCTTTCTTT
V: TRBV7-2; J: TRBJ2-3; size: NA; D: NA; CDR3: CASSLWVLGTGTTTDTQYF; DNA: TGTGCCAGCAGCTTATGGGTCTTAGGCACAGGGACGACCACAGATACGCAGTATTTT
V: TRBV19; J: TRBJ2-6; size: NA; D: TRBD2; CDR3: CASRRAGGVSGANVLTF; DNA: TGTGCCAGTAGGAGAGCGGGGGGGGTCTCTGGGGCCAACGTCCTGACTTTC
V: TRBV3-1/TRBV3-2; J: TRBJ2-2; size: once; D: NA; CDR3: CASSRGDSNTGELFF; DNA: TGTGCCAGCAGCCGGGGGGATTCGAACACCGGGGAGCTGTTTTTT
V: TRBV6-5; J: TRBJ2-3; size: NA; D: NA; CDR3: CASSYGVAVSTDTQYF; DNA: TGTGCCAGCAGTTACGGGGTAGCGGTTAGCACAGATACGCAGTATTTT
V: TRBV5-6; J: TRBJ2-7; size: NA; D: NA; CDR3: CASSLVRAHYEQYF; DNA: TGTGCCAGCAGCTTGGTCAGGGCGCACTACGAGCAGTACTTC
V: TRBV11-2; J: TRBJ2-3; size: NA; D: TRBD2; CDR3: CASSLQAGGLGDTQYF; DNA: TGTGCCAGCAGCTTACAAGCGGGGGGTCTGGGGGATACGCAGTATTTT
V: TRBV19; J: TRBJ1-4; size: NA; D: NA; CDR3: CATAGQSNEKLFF; DNA: TGTGCCACCGCCGGACAGAGTAATGAAAAACTGTTTTTT
V: TRBV5-8; J: TRBJ2-1; size: NA; D: TRBD2; CDR3: CASSREGGEYNEQFF; DNA: TGTGCCAGCAGCCGTGAGGGAGGGGAATACAATGAGCAGTTCTTC
V: TRBV6-2/TRBV6-3; J: TRBJ1-1; size: NA; D: TRBD1; CDR3: CASSPYPDRGPNTEAFF; DNA: TGTGCCAGCAGCCCTTATCCCGACAGGGGACCGAACACTGAAGCTTTCTTT
V: TRBV7-3; J: TRBJ2-1; size: NA; D: NA; CDR3: CASSSYGGPGYEQFF; DNA: TGTGCCAGCAGCTCTTACGGGGGGCCCGGGTATGAGCAGTTCTTC